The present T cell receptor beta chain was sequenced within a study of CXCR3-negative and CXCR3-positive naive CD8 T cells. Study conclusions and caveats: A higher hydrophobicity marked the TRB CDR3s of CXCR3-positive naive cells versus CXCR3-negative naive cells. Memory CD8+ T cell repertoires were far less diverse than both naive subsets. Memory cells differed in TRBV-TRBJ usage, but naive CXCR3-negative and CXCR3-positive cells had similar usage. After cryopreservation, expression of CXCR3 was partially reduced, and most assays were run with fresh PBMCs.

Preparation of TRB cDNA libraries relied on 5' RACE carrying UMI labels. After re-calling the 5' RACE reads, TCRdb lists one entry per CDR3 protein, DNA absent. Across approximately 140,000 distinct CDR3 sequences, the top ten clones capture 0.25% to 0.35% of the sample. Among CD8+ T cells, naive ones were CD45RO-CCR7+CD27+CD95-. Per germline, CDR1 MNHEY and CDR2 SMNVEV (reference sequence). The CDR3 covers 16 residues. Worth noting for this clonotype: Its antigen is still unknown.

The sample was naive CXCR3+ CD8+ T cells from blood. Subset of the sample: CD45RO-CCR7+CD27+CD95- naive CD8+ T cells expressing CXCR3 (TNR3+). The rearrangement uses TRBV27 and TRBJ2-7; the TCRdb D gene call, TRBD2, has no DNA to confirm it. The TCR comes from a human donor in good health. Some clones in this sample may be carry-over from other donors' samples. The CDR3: CASSSGASGGSYEQYF.